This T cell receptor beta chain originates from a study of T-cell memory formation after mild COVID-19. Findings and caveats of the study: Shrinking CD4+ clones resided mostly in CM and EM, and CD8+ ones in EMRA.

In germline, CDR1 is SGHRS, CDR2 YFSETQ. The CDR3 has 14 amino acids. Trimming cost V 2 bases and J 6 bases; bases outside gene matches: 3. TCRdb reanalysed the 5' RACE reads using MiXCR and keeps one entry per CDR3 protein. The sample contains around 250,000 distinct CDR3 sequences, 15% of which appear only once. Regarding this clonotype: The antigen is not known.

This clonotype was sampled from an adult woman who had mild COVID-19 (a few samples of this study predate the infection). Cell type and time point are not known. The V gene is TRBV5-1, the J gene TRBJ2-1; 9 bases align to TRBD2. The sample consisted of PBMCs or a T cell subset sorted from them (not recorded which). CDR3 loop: CASSFSGGSNEQFF. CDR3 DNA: TGCGCCAGCAGCTTTAGCGGGGGATCCAATGAGCAGTTCTTC. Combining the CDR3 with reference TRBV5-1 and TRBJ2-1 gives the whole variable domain KAGVTQTPRYLIKTRGQQVTLSCSPISGHRSVSWYQQTPGQGLQFLFEYFSETQRNKGNFPGRFSGRQFSNSRSEMNVSTLELGDSALYLCASSFSGGSNEQFFGPGTRLTVL.